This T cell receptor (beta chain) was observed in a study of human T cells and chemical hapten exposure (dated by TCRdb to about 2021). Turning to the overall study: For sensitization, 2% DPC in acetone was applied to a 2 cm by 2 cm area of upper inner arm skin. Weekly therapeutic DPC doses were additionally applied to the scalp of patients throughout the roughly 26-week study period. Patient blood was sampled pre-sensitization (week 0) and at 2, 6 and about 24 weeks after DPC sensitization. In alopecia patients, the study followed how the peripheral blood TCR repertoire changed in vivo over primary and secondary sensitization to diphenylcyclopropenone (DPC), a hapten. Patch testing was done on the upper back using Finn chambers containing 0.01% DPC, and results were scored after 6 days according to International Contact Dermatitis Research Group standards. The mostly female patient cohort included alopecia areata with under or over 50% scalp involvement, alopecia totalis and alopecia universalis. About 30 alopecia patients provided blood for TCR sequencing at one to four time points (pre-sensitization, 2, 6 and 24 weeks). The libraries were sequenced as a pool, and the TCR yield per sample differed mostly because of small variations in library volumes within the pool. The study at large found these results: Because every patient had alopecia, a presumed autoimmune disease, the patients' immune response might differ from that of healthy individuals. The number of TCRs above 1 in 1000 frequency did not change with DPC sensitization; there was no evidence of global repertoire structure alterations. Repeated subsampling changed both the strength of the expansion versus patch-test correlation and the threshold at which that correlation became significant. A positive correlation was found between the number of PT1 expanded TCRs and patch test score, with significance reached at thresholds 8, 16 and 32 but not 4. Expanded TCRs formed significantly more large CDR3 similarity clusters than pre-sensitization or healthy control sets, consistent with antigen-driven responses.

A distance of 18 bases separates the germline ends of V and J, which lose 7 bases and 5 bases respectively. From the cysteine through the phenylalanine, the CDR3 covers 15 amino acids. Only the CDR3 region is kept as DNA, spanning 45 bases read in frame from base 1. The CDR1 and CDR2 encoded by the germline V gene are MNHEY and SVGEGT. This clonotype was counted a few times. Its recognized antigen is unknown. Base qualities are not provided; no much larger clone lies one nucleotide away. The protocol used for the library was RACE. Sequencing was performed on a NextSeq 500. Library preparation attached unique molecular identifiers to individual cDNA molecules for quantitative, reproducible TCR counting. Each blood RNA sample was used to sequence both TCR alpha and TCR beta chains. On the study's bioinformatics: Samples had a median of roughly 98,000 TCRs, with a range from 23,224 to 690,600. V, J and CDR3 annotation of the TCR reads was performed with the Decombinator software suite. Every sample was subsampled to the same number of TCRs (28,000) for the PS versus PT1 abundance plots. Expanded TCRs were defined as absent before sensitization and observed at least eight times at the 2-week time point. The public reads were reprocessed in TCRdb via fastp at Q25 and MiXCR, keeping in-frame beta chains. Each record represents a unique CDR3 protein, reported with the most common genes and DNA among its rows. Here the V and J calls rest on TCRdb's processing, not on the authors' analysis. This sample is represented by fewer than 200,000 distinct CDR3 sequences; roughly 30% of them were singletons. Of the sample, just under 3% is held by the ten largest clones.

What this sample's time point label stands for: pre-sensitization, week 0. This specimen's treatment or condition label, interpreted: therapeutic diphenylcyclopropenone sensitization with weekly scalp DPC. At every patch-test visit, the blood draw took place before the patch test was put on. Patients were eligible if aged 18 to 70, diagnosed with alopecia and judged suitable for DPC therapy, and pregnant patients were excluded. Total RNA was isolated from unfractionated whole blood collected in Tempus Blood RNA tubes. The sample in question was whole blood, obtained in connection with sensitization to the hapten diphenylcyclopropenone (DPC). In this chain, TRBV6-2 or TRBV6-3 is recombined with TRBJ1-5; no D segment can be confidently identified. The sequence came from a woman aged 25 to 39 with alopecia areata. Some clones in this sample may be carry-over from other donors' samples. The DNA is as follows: TGTGCCAGCACTCTAGGGTGGAAGAAAGATCAGCCCCAGCATTTT. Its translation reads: CASTLGWKKDQPQHF.